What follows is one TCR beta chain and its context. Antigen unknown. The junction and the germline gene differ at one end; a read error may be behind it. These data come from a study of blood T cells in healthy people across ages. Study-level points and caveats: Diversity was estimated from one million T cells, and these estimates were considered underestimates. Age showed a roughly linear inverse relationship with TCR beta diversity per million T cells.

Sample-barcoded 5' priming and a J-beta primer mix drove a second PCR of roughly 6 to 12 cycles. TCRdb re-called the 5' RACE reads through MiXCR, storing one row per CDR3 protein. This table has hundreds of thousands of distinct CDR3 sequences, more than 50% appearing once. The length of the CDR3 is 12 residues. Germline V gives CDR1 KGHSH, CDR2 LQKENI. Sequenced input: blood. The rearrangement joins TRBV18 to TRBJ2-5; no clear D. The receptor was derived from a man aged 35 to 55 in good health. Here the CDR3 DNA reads TGTGCCAGCGCACCACTTGAAGAGACCCAGTACTTC. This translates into CASAPLEETQYF.